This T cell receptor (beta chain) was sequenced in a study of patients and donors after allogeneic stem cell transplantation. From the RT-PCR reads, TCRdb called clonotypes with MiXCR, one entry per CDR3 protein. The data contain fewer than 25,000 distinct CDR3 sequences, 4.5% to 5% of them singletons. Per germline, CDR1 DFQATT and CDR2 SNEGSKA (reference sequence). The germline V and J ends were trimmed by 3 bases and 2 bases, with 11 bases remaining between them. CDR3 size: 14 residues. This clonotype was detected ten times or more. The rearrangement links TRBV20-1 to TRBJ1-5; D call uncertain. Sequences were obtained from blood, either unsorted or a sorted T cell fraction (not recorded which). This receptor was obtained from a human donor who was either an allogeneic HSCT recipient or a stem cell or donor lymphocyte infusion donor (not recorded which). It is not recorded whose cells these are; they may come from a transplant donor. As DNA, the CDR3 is TGCAGTGCTAGTCTGGGCCCCCGCAATCAGCCCCAGCATTTT. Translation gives CSASLGPRNQPQHF.